The present T cell receptor beta chain was sequenced within a study of cytomegalovirus exposure and HLA in healthy donors. Study results and limitations: A link between a missense DCLRE1C variant and TCR beta V- and J-gene trimming emerged from a later analysis. Because they were indistinguishable, some V segments, including TRBV6-2 and TRBV6-3, were excluded.

PCR involved 60 Vbeta and 13 Jbeta primers. The assay was immunoSEQ multiplex PCR, and TCRdb's table has in-frame clones only and misses some. This sample has about 180,000 clones, with around 79% found just once. As concerns this clone: Its antigen is still unknown.

Germline V CDR1 and CDR2: MNHNY, SVGAGI (reference sequence). The germline V and J ends were trimmed by 6 bases and 4 bases, with 19 bases remaining between them. CDR3 length: 16 amino acids. This clonotype originated in a woman aged 35 to 49 in good health and CMV-seronegative. The sample consisted of PBMCs. The chain is built from TRBV6-6 and TRBJ1-3; a possible D gene is TRBD1 (6 bases). CDR3: CASSDTGRGKGNTIYF. The CDR3 nucleotides read TGTGCCAGCAGCGACACAGGCAGGGGAAAGGGAAACACCATATATTTT.